Shown below are 24 T cell receptor beta chains from a single sample sequenced in a study of blood T cell repertoires in COVID-19. Some clones are missing from TCRdb's copy, which holds only in-frame ones; the method was immunoSEQ multiplex PCR. The table records 200,000 to 300,000 clones, about four fifths of them present only once. The sample comprised PBMCs or T cells enriched from blood (not recorded which). These receptors originate from a woman aged 40 to 50 who had been exposed to COVID-19.

This rearrangement joins TRBV4-3 to TRBJ2-5; 10 nucleotides agree with TRBD1. Trimming cost V 3 bases and J 5 bases; bases outside gene matches: 9. The CDR3 length is 16 residues. Germline-derived CDR1 and CDR2 are LGHNA and YSLEER. In nucleotides, the CDR3 is TGCGCCAGCAGCCAGACCGGGACAGGGGCTGGGGAGACCCAGTACTTC. It yields the protein CASSQTGTGAGETQYF.

The J gene is TRBJ1-4, the V gene TRBV3-1 (or the pseudogene TRBV3-2); TRBD1 matches 7 bases. Germline loops: CDR1 LGHDT, CDR2 YNNKEL (reference sequence). The trim removed 7 bases at V and 8 bases at J, leaving 10 bases unmatched. The CDR3 contains 14 residues. The CDR3 sequence: CASNQEGAGEKLFF. DNA for the CDR3: TGTGCCAGCAATCAAGAGGGGGCAGGGGAAAAACTGTTTTTT.

This clone was found many times. The chain joins TRBV19 to TRBJ2-5; no clear D. CDR3 size: 15 residues. Germline V gene data show CDR1 as LNHDA and CDR2 as SQIVND (reference sequence). V was trimmed by 3 bases and J by 5 bases, leaving 16 bases between them. The CDR3 region is CASSIGFAPRETQYF. DNA of the CDR3: TGTGCCAGTAGTATCGGCTTCGCCCCCAGGGAGACCCAGTACTTC.

The rearrangement joins TRBV5-6 to TRBJ1-3; TRBD1 is a possible D gene (6 bases). CDR1 is SGHDT, CDR2 YYEEEE, per germline. The CDR3 is 15 residues long. Trimming cost V 3 bases and J 2 bases, with 12 bases left between them. The CDR3 region is CASSSKAGAGNTIYF. The CDR3 region has the DNA TGTGCCAGCAGCTCCAAGGCAGGGGCTGGAAACACCATATATTTT.

The chain joins TRBV9 to TRBJ1-6; 9 bases agree with TRBD1. Germline V lookup: CDR1 SGDLS, CDR2 YYNGEE. This CDR3 region has 14 residues. The J segment lost 8 bases and the V segment lost 4 bases, leaving 4 bases of the junction unmatched. The DNA of the CDR3 is TGTGCCAGCAGCTTGGGACAGGGTTATTCACCCCTCCACTTT. Translation: CASSLGQGYSPLHF.

This chain connects TRBV7-9 to TRBJ2-6; D may be TRBD2 (5 bases). V dropped 11 bases and J dropped 0 bases, with 14 bases sitting between them. The germline CDR1 and CDR2 sequences are SEHNR and FQNEAQ (reference sequence). This CDR3 region has 15 residues. This CDR3 reads CAPGSGGSGANVLTF. DNA for the CDR3: TGTGCCCCGGGATCCGGAGGCTCTGGGGCCAACGTCCTGACTTTC.

This clone was seen only once. The V and J genes are TRBV6-5 and TRBJ1-5, with D perhaps TRBD1 (6 bases). The length of the CDR3 is 15 residues. From germline, CDR1 is MNHEY and CDR2 SVGAGI. V lost 0 bases to trimming and J lost 6 bases, with 12 bases between them. In nucleotides, the CDR3 is TGTGCCAGCAGTTACTCAGGACAGCACCGTCAGCCCCAGCATTTT. It codes for CASSYSGQHRQPQHF.

V and J are TRBV18 and TRBJ1-1; D is uncertain. There are 13 residues in the CDR3. The V and J ends lost 8 bases and 1 base respectively, with 11 bases between them. CDR1 is KGHSH and CDR2 is LQKENI in the germline V gene. The CDR3 region is CASKPTGNTEAFF. The CDR3 DNA follows: TGTGCCAGCAAACCGACGGGGAACACTGAAGCTTTCTTT.

This chain joins TRBV18 and TRBJ2-3; 8 bases agree with TRBD2. The germline gives CDR1 KGHSH, CDR2 LQKENI. This CDR3 comprises 16 residues. V lost 3 bases to trimming and J lost 1 base; unmatched junction nucleotides: 6. The CDR3 nucleotides read TGTGCCAGCTCACCCCAGCGGGGGTGGGGCACAGATACGCAGTATTTT. Residues: CASSPQRGWGTDTQYF.

With regard to this clone: Additional DNA sequences in this sample encode the identical CDR3. CDR3 DNA sequence: TGTGCCAGCTCACCTCGACAGAGTAGCAATCAGCCCCAGCATTTT. It translates to CASSPRQSSNQPQHF. The chain combines TRBV18 with TRBJ1-5; TRBD1 might be the D (5 bases). The CDR3 loop spans 15 amino acids. CDR1 and CDR2 from the germline V gene are KGHSH and LQKENI. V shed 3 bases and J shed 0 bases, with 9 bases lying between them.

This chain connects TRBV28 to TRBJ2-1; D remains ambiguous. The CDR3 runs to 12 residues. Per germline, CDR1 MDHEN and CDR2 SYDVKM. Trimming cost V 8 bases and J 5 bases, with 10 bases left between them. CDR3 coding DNA: TGTGCCAGCGGAACAGTCGACAATGAGCAGTTCTTC. Its translation is CASGTVDNEQFF.

The chain recombines TRBV24-1 with TRBJ1-2; TRBD1 is a possible D gene (6 bases). The germline V gene has CDR1 KGHDR and CDR2 SFDVKD. This CDR3 is built from 15 residues. Trimming took off 2 bases at V and 2 bases at J, with 11 bases between the two ends. In nucleotides, the CDR3 is TGTGCCACCAGTGATTCAGGGGCTTTCAACTATGGCTACACCTTC. Protein sequence: CATSDSGAFNYGYTF.

This chain connects TRBV14 to TRBJ2-1; 8 nucleotides agree with TRBD2. J gave up 2 bases and V 1 base, and 4 bases lay outside the gene matches. The CDR3 has 16 amino acids. The germline V gene encodes CDR1 SGHDN and CDR2 FVKESK. CDR3: CASSQGSGLAYNEQFF. The CDR3, as DNA: TGTGCCAGCAGCCAAGGATCGGGACTAGCCTACAATGAGCAGTTCTTC.

This rearrangement joins TRBV7-2 to TRBJ1-3; 9 bases align to TRBD1. Germline values: CDR1 SGHTA, CDR2 FQGNSA. The length of the CDR3 is 17 residues. The V segment lost 1 base and the J segment 2 bases; nucleotides outside the gene matches: 6. The CDR3 sequence is CASSLGDRVLAGNTIYF. Written as DNA, the CDR3 is TGTGCCAGCAGCTTAGGGGACAGGGTTTTAGCTGGAAACACCATATATTTT.

This clone was seen only a few times. An end of the junction differs from the germline gene, which may be a read error. The V and J genes are TRBV2 and TRBJ1-6; D call uncertain. Germline loops: CDR1 SNHLY, CDR2 FYNNEI. The CDR3 has 13 residues. The CDR3 DNA sequence: TGTGCCAGCAGGGAAGGTGAGGGTTCACCCCTCCACTTT. Translation gives CASREGEGSPLHF. Full variable domain (remainder filled in from reference TRBV2 and TRBJ1-6): EPEVTQTPSHQVTQMGQEVILRCVPISNHLYFYWYRQILGQKVEFLVSFYNNEISEKSEIFDDQFSVERPDGSNFTLKIRSTKLEDSAMYFCASREGEGSPLHFGNGTRLTVT.

This clone was detected a few times. V and J are TRBV7-2 and TRBJ1-5, with D perhaps TRBD1 (6 bases). CDR1 and CDR2 from the germline V gene are SGHTA and FQGNSA. The ends were cut back, 5 bases at V and 11 bases at J, with 22 bases in the middle. The CDR3 spans 15 residues. The CDR3 nucleotides are TGTGCCAGCAGCCCAGACAGGACCATCCTCTGGTCCCAGCATTTT. This codes for CASSPDRTILWSQHF.

Here the CDR3 DNA reads TGTGCCAGCAGATATCACACGATAACTAATGAAAAACTGTTTTTT. Its protein is CASRYHTITNEKLFF. The rearrangement uses TRBV5-8 and TRBJ1-4; D remains ambiguous. V was cut by 5 bases and J by 1 base, with 12 bases left in between. The CDR3 is 15 amino acids. Germline V CDR1 and CDR2: SGHTS, YDEGEE.

The V gene is TRBV5-4, the J gene TRBJ2-2; D is ambiguous. From germline, CDR1 is SGHNT and CDR2 YYREEE (reference sequence). The CDR3 extends over 13 amino acids. The V gene lost 0 bases and the J gene lost 7 bases, with 7 bases spanning the gap. The CDR3 sequence is CASSLATSGELFF. CDR3 nucleotide sequence: TGTGCCAGCAGCTTGGCCACGAGCGGGGAGCTGTTTTTT.

This chain joins TRBV29-1 and TRBJ2-7; D perhaps matches TRBD1 (6 bases). The CDR3 loop spans 11 amino acids. Germline-derived CDR1 and CDR2 are SQVTM and ANQGSEA. Trimming cost V 8 bases and J 3 bases, with 11 bases left between them. This chain's CDR3 is CSTLDSYEQYF. CDR3 in DNA: TGCAGCACATTGGACAGCTACGAGCAGTACTTC.

This rearrangement joins TRBV5-5 to TRBJ2-7, with 8 bases identical to TRBD1. The germline gives CDR1 SGHKS, CDR2 YYEKEE (reference sequence). The length of the CDR3 is 14 residues. V lost 0 bases and J lost 6; bases outside the gene matches: 5. CDR3 sequence: CASSLGRTGTEQYF. The CDR3 DNA sequence: TGTGCCAGCAGCTTGGGGCGGACAGGGACCGAGCAGTACTTC.

V gene TRBV18 combines with J gene TRBJ2-7; 11 bases fit TRBD1. V was clipped by 2 bases and J by 3 bases; unmatched bases: 3. CDR3 length equals 15 residues. CDR1 and CDR2 (germline): KGHSH, LQKENI. The CDR3 loop is CASSPEGTGGYEQYF. In nucleotides, the CDR3 is TGTGCCAGCTCACCAGAGGGGACAGGGGGCTACGAGCAGTACTTC.

In this sample, this clone turned up many times. The chain recombines TRBV19 with TRBJ1-5, with 8 nucleotides matching TRBD1. V lost 7 bases to trimming and J lost 3 bases; unmatched junction nucleotides: 5. The V gene's germline CDR1 is LNHDA and CDR2 SQIVND (reference sequence). The CDR3 extends over 14 amino acids. In DNA, the CDR3 is TGTGCCAGTACCCAGACAGGGGCCAATCAGCCCCAGCATTTT. It yields the protein CASTQTGANQPQHF.

The V and J genes are TRBV28 and TRBJ1-5; D may be TRBD1 (5 bases). V lost 5 bases and J 7 bases, leaving 24 bases between the germline ends. Per the germline V gene, CDR1 is MDHEN and CDR2 is SYDVKM. The CDR3 has 17 amino acids. CDR3 nucleotides: TGTGCCAGCAGTCCACCTATGGGGGGACGGCAAGGACAGCCCCAGCATTTT. Translating it yields CASSPPMGGRQGQPQHF.

In its sample, this clone was seen once. This chain links TRBV7-3 with TRBJ2-3; maybe TRBD2 (5 bases). V was shortened by 4 bases and J by 6 bases, with 17 bases between the two germline ends. The germline CDR1 and CDR2 sequences are SGHTA and FQGTGA. The CDR3 has 15 amino acids. The CDR3 sequence: CASSSTDGPGDTQYF. The CDR3 DNA sequence: TGTGCCAGCAGCTCAACGGACGGACCGGGGGATACGCAGTATTTT.